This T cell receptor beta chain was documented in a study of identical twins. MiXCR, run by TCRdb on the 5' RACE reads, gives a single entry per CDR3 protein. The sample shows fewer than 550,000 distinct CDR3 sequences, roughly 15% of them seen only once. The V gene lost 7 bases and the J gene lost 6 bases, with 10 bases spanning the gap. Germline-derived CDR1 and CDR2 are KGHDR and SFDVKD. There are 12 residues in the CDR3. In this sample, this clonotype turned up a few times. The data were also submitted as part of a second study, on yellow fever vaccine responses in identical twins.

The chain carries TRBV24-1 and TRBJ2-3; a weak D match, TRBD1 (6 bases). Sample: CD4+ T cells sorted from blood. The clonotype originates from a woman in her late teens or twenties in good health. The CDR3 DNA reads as TGTGCCACCAGCAAGAGGGGGGATACGCAGTATTTT. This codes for CATSKRGDTQYF.